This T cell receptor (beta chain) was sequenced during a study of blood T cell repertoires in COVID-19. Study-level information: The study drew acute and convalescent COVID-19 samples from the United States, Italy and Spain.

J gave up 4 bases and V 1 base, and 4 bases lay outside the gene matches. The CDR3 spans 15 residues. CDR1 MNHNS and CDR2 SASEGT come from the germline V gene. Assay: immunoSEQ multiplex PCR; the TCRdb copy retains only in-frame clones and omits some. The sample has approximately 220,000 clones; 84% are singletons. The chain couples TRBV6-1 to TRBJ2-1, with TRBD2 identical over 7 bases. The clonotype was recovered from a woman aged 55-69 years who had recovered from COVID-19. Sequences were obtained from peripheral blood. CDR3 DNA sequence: TGTGCCAGCAGTGAAGACCTAGCGGTTTACAATGAGCAGTTCTTC. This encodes CASSEDLAVYNEQFF.